This TCR beta chain is from a study of CD8+ T cells in alopecia areata. Documented treatment: oral pan-JAK inhibitor, 5-10 mg twice daily. CDR3 length equals 19 residues. The germline gives CDR1 SGDLS, CDR2 YYNGEE. Between the trimmed V and J ends, which lost 4 bases and 3 bases, there was a span of 23 bases. RNA extraction and reverse transcription yielded cDNA as sequencing template. Some clones are missing from TCRdb's copy, which holds only in-frame ones; the method was immunoSEQ multiplex PCR. The repertoire holds fewer than 250,000 clones, with 40% to 55% as singletons. Specimen: CD4+ T cells sorted from blood, collected around week 36, from a patient treated with tofacitinib. The source of this sequence is a human donor with alopecia areata. The V call is TRBV9, the J call TRBJ2-6; D is perhaps TRBD1 or TRBD2 (7 bases each). The CDR3: CASSSGGGGEIRGANVLTF. The CDR3 DNA sequence: TGTGCCAGCAGCTCCGGGGGAGGGGGCGAAATTCGTGGGGCCAACGTCCTGACTTTC.